This TCR beta chain appears in the sequencing data of a study of cytomegalovirus exposure and HLA in healthy donors. Whole-study findings and limits: The study found most TCR sequences rare, yet found some public TCRs in many donors. In vitro, three CMV-associated chains proved specific for CMV antigens. Later on, analysis showed that most CMV-associated TCR beta chains appeared to be HLA-restricted.

About this clone itself: The antigen remains undetermined.

The primer mix had 60 Vbeta and 13 Jbeta primers. The data were produced by immunoSEQ multiplex PCR, yet TCRdb's version contains in-frame clones alone and is incomplete. Of roughly 130,000 clones listed, approximately 80% are singletons. This clonotype was obtained from a girl aged 2 to 10 in good health and CMV-seronegative. The sample consisted of PBMCs.

CDR3 residues: CATSSTETSFDEQYF. The CDR3 DNA follows: TGTGCCACCAGCAGCACGGAGACTAGCTTCGACGAGCAGTACTTC. This chain uses TRBV15 with TRBJ2-7, with 7 nucleotides matching TRBD2. CDR1 LNHNV and CDR2 YYDKDF come from the germline V gene (reference sequence). V was pared by 3 bases and J by 5 bases, with 10 bases of the junction left unmatched. The CDR3 is 15 residues long.